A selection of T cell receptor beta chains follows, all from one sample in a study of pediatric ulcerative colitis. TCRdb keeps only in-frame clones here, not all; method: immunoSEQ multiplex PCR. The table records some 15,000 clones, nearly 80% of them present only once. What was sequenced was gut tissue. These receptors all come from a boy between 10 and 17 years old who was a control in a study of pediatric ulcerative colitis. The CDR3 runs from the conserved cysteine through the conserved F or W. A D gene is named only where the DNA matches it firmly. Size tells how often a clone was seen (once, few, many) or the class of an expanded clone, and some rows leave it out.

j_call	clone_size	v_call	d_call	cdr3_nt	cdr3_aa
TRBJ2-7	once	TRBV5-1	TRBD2	TGCGCCAGCAGTTCCGGGACTAGCGGGACTGTGTCCTACGAGCAGTACTTC	CASSSGTSGTVSYEQYF
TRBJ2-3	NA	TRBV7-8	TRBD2	TGTGCCAGCAGCTTCTCGCTAGCGGGGGTCCAGGATACGCAGTATTTT	CASSFSLAGVQDTQYF
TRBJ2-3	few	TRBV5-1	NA	TGCGCCAGCAGCTTGGTACAGGGAGGGACAGATACGCAGTATTTT	CASSLVQGGTDTQYF
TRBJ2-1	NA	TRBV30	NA	TGTGCCTGGAAGGGGGGACCCAGTGGGCAGTTCTTC	CAWKGGPSGQFF
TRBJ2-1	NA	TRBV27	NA	TGTGCCAGCAGCTTCTGGGGCCCCTACAATGAGCAGTTCTTC	CASSFWGPYNEQFF
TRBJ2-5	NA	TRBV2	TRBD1	TGTGCCAGCAGTGCCAACAGGGGGCCAGAGACCCAGTACTTC	CASSANRGPETQYF
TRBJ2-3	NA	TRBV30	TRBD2	TGTGCCTGGAGTCCGGGACTAGCGGGAGTGGTGGATACGCAGTATTTT	CAWSPGLAGVVDTQYF
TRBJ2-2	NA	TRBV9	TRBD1	TGTGCCAGCAGGGGACAGGGTGATGAGTTCACCGGGGAGCTGTTTTTT	CASRGQGDEFTGELFF
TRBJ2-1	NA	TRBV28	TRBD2	TGTGCCAGCAGTTTATGGGGACTAGCGGACTACAATGAGCAGTTCTTC	CASSLWGLADYNEQFF
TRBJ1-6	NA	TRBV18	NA	TGTGCCAGCTCACCAAGAGCAATACAGGGCTTTGATTCACCCCTCCACTTT	CASSPRAIQGFDSPLHF
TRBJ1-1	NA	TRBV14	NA	TGTGCCAGCAGCCAAGCCTTCAGGTTCTACACTGAAGCTTTCTTT	CASSQAFRFYTEAFF
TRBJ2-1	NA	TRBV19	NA	TGTGCCAGTAGTATCGCCGGACGAAGGCATCATGAGCAGTTCTTC	CASSIAGRRHHEQFF
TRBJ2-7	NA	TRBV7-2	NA	TGTGCCAGCAGCTTAGCTACAGGGAGGTACGAGCAGTACTTC	CASSLATGRYEQYF
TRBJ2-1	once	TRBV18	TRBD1	TGTGCCAGCTCACCAATACAGGGGGCTTCCTACAATGAGCAGTTCTTC	CASSPIQGASYNEQFF
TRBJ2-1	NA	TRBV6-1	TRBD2	TGTGCCAGCACTCTACCTAGCGGGAGGGAGGATGAGCAGTTCTTC	CASTLPSGREDEQFF
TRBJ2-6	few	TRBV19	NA	TGTGCCAGTAGCCCTGAGGACTCTGGGGCCAACGTCCTGACTTTC	CASSPEDSGANVLTF
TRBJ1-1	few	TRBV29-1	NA	TGCAGCGTCAGGACGGGAAACACTGAAGCTTTCTTT	CSVRTGNTEAFF
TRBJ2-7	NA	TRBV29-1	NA	TGCAGCGTGGGCGGGCAGCGCCGTTACGAGCAGTACTTC	CSVGGQRRYEQYF
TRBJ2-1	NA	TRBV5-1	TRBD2	TGCGCCAGCCGAAGGACTAGCGGAGACTACAATGAGCAGTTCTTC	CASRRTSGDYNEQFF
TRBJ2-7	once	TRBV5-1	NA	TGCGCCAGCAGCCCAAGACAGGACGGTCCCTACGAGCAGTACTTC	CASSPRQDGPYEQYF
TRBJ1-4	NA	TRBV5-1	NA	TGCGCCAGCAGCCCCACTACAACAACTAATGAAAAACTGTTTTTT	CASSPTTTTNEKLFF
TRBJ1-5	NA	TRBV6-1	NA	TGTGCCAGCAGGAGCACACGGAGCAATCAGCCCCAGCATTTT	CASRSTRSNQPQHF
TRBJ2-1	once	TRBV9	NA	TGTGCCAGCAGCGTGGGGTCGAGCTCCTACAATGAGCAGTTCTTC	CASSVGSSSYNEQFF
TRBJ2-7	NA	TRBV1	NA	TGCACCAGCAGCCAAGCAGCGGGGGGGCGGTACGAGCAGTACTTC	CTSSQAAGGRYEQYF
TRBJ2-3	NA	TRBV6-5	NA	TGTGCCAGCAGCGGGGGTTCTAGCACAGATACGCAGTATTTT	CASSGGSSTDTQYF
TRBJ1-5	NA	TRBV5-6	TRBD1	TGTGCCAGCAGCTTGAGAGGGACAGGGAATCAGCCCCAGCATTTT	CASSLRGTGNQPQHF
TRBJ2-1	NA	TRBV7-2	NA	TGTGCCAGCAGCTTAGGGGGGTACGCAAACAATGAGCAGTTCTTC	CASSLGGYANNEQFF
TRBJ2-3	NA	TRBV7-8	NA	TGTGCCAGCAGCTTATCGGGTCCCACAGATACGCAGTATTTT	CASSLSGPTDTQYF
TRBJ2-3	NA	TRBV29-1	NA	TGCAGCGTAAAAGGGTTGCCAGATACGCAGTATTTT	CSVKGLPDTQYF
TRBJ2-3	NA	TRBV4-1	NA	TGCGCCAGCAGCCAAGAAATCGTCAGGGGACGATATACGCAGTATTTT	CASSQEIVRGRYTQYF
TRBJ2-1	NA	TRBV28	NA	TGTGCCAGCAGTTTATCCAACTACAATGAGCAGTTCTTC	CASSLSNYNEQFF
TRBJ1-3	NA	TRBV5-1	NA	TGCGCCAGCAGCCCAGAGGGGACTGGAAACACCATATATTTT	CASSPEGTGNTIYF
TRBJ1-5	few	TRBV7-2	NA	TGTGCCAGCAGCGAGACGATTAGCAATCAGCCCCAGCATTTT	CASSETISNQPQHF
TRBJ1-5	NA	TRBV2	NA	TGTGCCAGCAGTACCCAGGGAGTCAATCAGCCCCAGCATTTT	CASSTQGVNQPQHF
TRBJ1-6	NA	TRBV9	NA	TGTGCCAGCAGCGCCCGTCAACAGAGCTCCTATAATTCACCCCTCCACTTT	CASSARQQSSYNSPLHF
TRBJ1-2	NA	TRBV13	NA	TGTGCCAGCAGCTCTAACGACGGCGGCGATCCCTATGGCTACACCTTC	CASSSNDGGDPYGYTF
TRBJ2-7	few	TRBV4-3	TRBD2	TGCGCCAGCAGCCAAGATACGGGGGGGGTATACGAGCAGTACTTC	CASSQDTGGVYEQYF
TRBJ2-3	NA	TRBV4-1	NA	TGCGCCAGCAGCCAAGGGCGCCTCTACACAGATACGCAGTATTTT	CASSQGRLYTDTQYF
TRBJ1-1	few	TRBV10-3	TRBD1	TGTGCCATAGGACAGGGGGCGAACACTGAAGCTTTCTTT	CAIGQGANTEAFF
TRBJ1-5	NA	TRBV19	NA	TGTGCCAGTAGTATAGGGTACTTTAGCAATCAGCCCCAGCATTTT	CASSIGYFSNQPQHF
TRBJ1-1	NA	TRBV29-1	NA	TGCAGCGTCGTCAGAGCTGCGAACACTGAAGCTTTCTTT	CSVVRAANTEAFF
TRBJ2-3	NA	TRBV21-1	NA	TGTGCCAGCAGCAAAAGTCCAGGGGGCGCGGCGAGCACAGATACGCAGTATTTT	CASSKSPGGAASTDTQYF
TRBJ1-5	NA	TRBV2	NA	TGTGCCAGCAGAGGGATAATTAATCAGCCCCAGCATTTT	CASRGIINQPQHF
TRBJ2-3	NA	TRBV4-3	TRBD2	TGCGCCAGCAGCCAGGAAAGAGCGGGGGGGCCGACAGATACGCAGTATTTT	CASSQERAGGPTDTQYF
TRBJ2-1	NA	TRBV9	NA	TGTGCCAGCAGCAGGACTTTATCCTACAATGAGCAGTTCTTC	CASSRTLSYNEQFF
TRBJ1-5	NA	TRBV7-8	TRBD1	TGTGCCAGCAGCTTACACAGGGGCCAGCCCCAGCATTTT	CASSLHRGQPQHF
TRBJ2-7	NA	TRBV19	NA	TGTGCCAGTAGTATGGAGCTAACCGGGAACTACGAGCAGTACTTC	CASSMELTGNYEQYF
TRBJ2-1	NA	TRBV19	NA	TGTGCCAGTGCGGGGTCGACCCGGTACAATGAGCAGTTCTTC	CASAGSTRYNEQFF
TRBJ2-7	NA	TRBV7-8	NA	TGTGCCAGCAGCTCTTTAAGCCAGGCGTACGAGCAGTACTTC	CASSSLSQAYEQYF
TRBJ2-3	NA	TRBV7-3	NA	TGTGCCAGCAGCTTAGGGTCTTTGGGGGAGACAGATACGCAGTATTTT	CASSLGSLGETDTQYF
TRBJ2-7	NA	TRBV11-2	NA	TGTGCCAGCAGCTCCCTAACGGGGGGCCCCTACGAGCAGTACTTC	CASSSLTGGPYEQYF
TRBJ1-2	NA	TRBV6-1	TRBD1	TGTGCCAGCAGTGAGACAGGGGTAGGAAACTATGGCTACACCTTC	CASSETGVGNYGYTF
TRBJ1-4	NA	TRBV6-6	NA	TGTGCCAGCAGTCCTTTCATGACAGCTGAACGGGAAAAACTGTTTTTT	CASSPFMTAEREKLFF